A single sample gave rise to the 20 T cell receptor beta chains below, sequenced in a study of T-cell memory formation after mild COVID-19. TCRdb re-derived calls from the 5' RACE reads in MiXCR, one entry per CDR3 protein. The sample has about half a million distinct CDR3 sequences; roughly 18% are singletons. Sequencing was performed on PBMCs or a T cell subset sorted from them (not recorded which). All receptors derive from an adult woman who had mild COVID-19 (a few samples of this study predate the infection). Cell type and time point are not known.

The table lists this clonotype with a few counts. The rearrangement links TRBV29-1 to TRBJ1-3; no definite D call. Germline CDR1 reads SQVTM; CDR2 reads ANQGSEA. Trimming stripped 4 bases from V and 4 bases from J, with 8 bases between. This CDR3 is 12 amino acids long. The CDR3 protein is CSVVLGGNTIYF. In DNA, the CDR3 is TGCAGCGTTGTACTAGGGGGAAACACCATATATTTT.

The chain employs TRBV29-1 and TRBJ2-7, with D possibly matching TRBD1 (5 bases). Looked up from germline, CDR1 is SQVTM and CDR2 is ANQGSEA. V dropped 5 bases and J dropped 3 bases, with 14 bases sitting between them. The CDR3 length is 13 residues. The DNA of the CDR3 is TGCAGCGTTTGGAGCCAGGGTTTCTACGAGCAGTACTTC. Translating gives CSVWSQGFYEQYF.

The chain carries TRBV5-1 and TRBJ1-2; D might be TRBD1 (6 bases). With 3 bases removed from V and 8 bases from J, the gap between germline ends came to 11 bases. Germline V gene sequence: CDR1 SGHRS, CDR2 YFSETQ. The CDR3 loop spans 12 amino acids. For the CDR3, the DNA is TGCGCCAGCAGCTCTTACAGGGTCGGCTACACCTTC. This sequence encodes CASSSYRVGYTF. The complete variable domain, with remaining parts taken from reference TRBV5-1 and TRBJ1-2, reads KAGVTQTPRYLIKTRGQQVTLSCSPISGHRSVSWYQQTPGQGLQFLFEYFSETQRNKGNFPGRFSGRQFSNSRSEMNVSTLELGDSALYLCASSSYRVGYTFGSGTRLTVV.

This clonotype was seen more than once but under ten times. The V call is TRBV10-3, the J call TRBJ1-1, with TRBD1 identical over 9 bases. The germline gives CDR1 ENHRY, CDR2 SYGVKD. V lost 3 bases, J lost 0 bases, and 11 bases stayed unmatched. The CDR3 totals 18 residues. The chain's CDR3 is CAISDADRGSRMNTEAFF. The CDR3 nucleotides are TGTGCCATCAGTGATGCCGACAGGGGGTCCCGTATGAACACTGAAGCTTTCTTT.

The gene calls are TRBV7-2 and TRBJ2-1; D might be TRBD2 (6 bases). The CDR3 runs 13 residues. CDR1 is SGHTA, CDR2 FQGNSA, per germline. V was cut by 2 bases and J by 9 bases, with 11 bases left in between. CDR3 nucleotide sequence: TGTGCCAGCAGCTTAATAAGGGGAGGTGAGCAGTTCTTC. This gives the protein CASSLIRGGEQFF.

The chain employs TRBV5-1 and TRBJ1-1; D might be TRBD1 (6 bases). The CDR3 covers 14 residues. V lost 5 bases to trimming and J lost 4 bases, with 15 bases between them. Germline values: CDR1 SGHRS, CDR2 YFSETQ. CDR3 residues: CASSAGTLSTEAFF. CDR3 nucleotides: TGCGCCAGCAGTGCCGGGACACTTTCCACTGAAGCTTTCTTT.

This clonotype appeared a few times. The chain recombines TRBV9 with TRBJ1-1; D remains unclear. In germline, CDR1 is SGDLS, CDR2 YYNGEE. Between the trimmed V and J ends, which lost 2 bases and 10 bases, there was a span of 15 bases. There are 13 residues in the CDR3. CDR3 DNA sequence: TGTGCCAGCAGCGTTGATTTATCCGGAGGAGCTTTCTTT. This codes for CASSVDLSGGAFF.

The CDR3 loop is CSAKGGVTEAFF. The CDR3 region has the DNA TGCAGTGCCAAGGGGGGGGTCACTGAAGCTTTCTTT. This chain connects TRBV20-1 to TRBJ1-1; weak D call: TRBD1 (6 bases). V lost 6 bases, J lost 4 bases, and 12 bases lay in between. Germline V gene sequence: CDR1 DFQATT, CDR2 SNEGSKA (reference sequence). This CDR3 has 12 residues.

This clonotype was detected only a few times. The chain joins TRBV20-1 to TRBJ2-1; TRBD2 agrees at 8 bases. The CDR3 runs 16 residues. The ends lost 5 bases at V and 4 bases at J; junction bases unmatched: 13. CDR1 and CDR2 from the germline V gene are DFQATT and SNEGSKA (reference sequence). The CDR3 nucleotides are TGCAGTGCTCCAAGGGGCAGCGGGAGAAGGTACAATGAGCAGTTCTTC. The encoded protein is CSAPRGSGRRYNEQFF.

CDR3 bases: TGTGCCAGCAGCCCGAGACTAGCGGGAGGTCGTACAGATACGCAGTATTTT. Residues: CASSPRLAGGRTDTQYF. The rearrangement links TRBV7-8 to TRBJ2-3; 13 nucleotides agree with TRBD2. Germline V gene sequence: CDR1 SGHVS, CDR2 FQNEAQ. This CDR3 has 17 residues. V gave up 5 bases and J gave up 3 bases; unmatched junction bases: 8. Complete variable domain (other parts from reference TRBV7-8 and TRBJ2-3): GAGVSQSPRYKVAKRGQDVALRCDPISGHVSLFWYQQALGQGPEFLTYFQNEAQLDKSGLPSDRFFAERPEGSVSTLKIQRTQQEDSAVYLCASSPRLAGGRTDTQYFGPGTRLTVL.

The CDR3: CAISESVTLPYEQYF. In DNA form, the CDR3 reads TGTGCCATCAGTGAGTCAGTGACCCTTCCCTACGAGCAGTACTTC. The rearrangement joins TRBV10-3 to TRBJ2-7; the D is unclear. Germline assignment: CDR1 ENHRY and CDR2 SYGVKD. The V gene lost 0 bases and the J gene lost 2 bases, with 11 bases spanning the gap. This CDR3 contains 15 residues.

V is TRBV12-3 or TRBV12-4 and J is TRBJ2-1; D not certain. V was pared by 3 bases and J by 4 bases, with 7 bases between. The CDR3 is 13 residues long. CDR3 sequence: CASSFVGYNEQFF. DNA of the CDR3: TGTGCCAGCAGTTTCGTTGGTTACAATGAGCAGTTCTTC.

The chain employs TRBV5-6 and TRBJ1-2; perhaps TRBD1 as D (6 bases). V lost 6 bases and J 5 bases, leaving 17 bases between the germline ends. Germline V gives CDR1 SGHDT, CDR2 YYEEEE. The CDR3 consists of 14 residues. This CDR3 is CASNKKDRNYGYTF. The CDR3 DNA reads TGTGCCAGCAACAAAAAAGACAGGAATTATGGCTACACCTTC.

In its sample, this clonotype was seen a few times. This rearrangement joins TRBV6-1 to TRBJ1-1; D is unclear. In germline, CDR1 is MNHNS, CDR2 SASEGT. This CDR3 contains 13 residues. Trimming took 0 bases from V and 4 from J, leaving 6 bases between them. DNA of the CDR3: TGTGCCAGCAGTGAAGCGCTTGTCACTGAAGCTTTCTTT. Its protein is CASSEALVTEAFF.

The chain employs TRBV2 and TRBJ1-5, with D possibly being TRBD1 (6 bases). The CDR3 loop spans 15 amino acids. The ends were cut back, 1 base at V and 7 bases at J, with 14 bases in the middle. CDR1 and CDR2 (germline): SNHLY, FYNNEI. The CDR3 sequence is CASSEVTGSGQPQHF. In nucleotides, the CDR3 is TGTGCCAGCAGTGAAGTAACAGGGTCCGGACAGCCCCAGCATTTT. Full variable domain (missing parts from reference TRBV2 and TRBJ1-5): EPEVTQTPSHQVTQMGQEVILRCVPISNHLYFYWYRQILGQKVEFLVSFYNNEISEKSEIFDDQFSVERPDGSNFTLKIRSTKLEDSAMYFCASSEVTGSGQPQHFGDGTRLSIL.

In its sample, this clonotype was seen a few times. The chain combines TRBV12-3 or TRBV12-4 with TRBJ1-2; D ambiguous. V lost 4 bases to trimming and J lost 8 bases, with 11 bases between them. The CDR3 is made up of 12 amino acids. The CDR3 DNA reads as TGTGCCAGCAGTTCACCGGGCTCCGGCTACACCTTC. Translated: CASSSPGSGYTF.

Here the CDR3 DNA reads TGTGCCACCAGTCCTGGCAGCTCCTACGAGCAGTACTTC. It is translated as CATSPGSSYEQYF. This chain links TRBV24-1 with TRBJ2-7; D uncertain. This CDR3 is 13 amino acids long. In germline, CDR1 is KGHDR, CDR2 SFDVKD. V was cut by 6 bases and J by 0 bases, with 8 bases left in between.

This chain uses TRBV12-3 or TRBV12-4 with TRBJ2-3; possible D gene TRBD2, 5 bases. CDR3 length: 13 residues. The V end was cut by 10 bases, the J end by 1 base, with 12 bases between. The CDR3 DNA reads TGTGCCACCAGACGGGGAGGCACAGATACGCAGTATTTT. It is translated as CATRRGGTDTQYF.

This clonotype was picked up a small number of times. This rearrangement joins TRBV20-1 to TRBJ2-3; 11 bases are shared with TRBD2. The germline V gene has CDR1 DFQATT and CDR2 SNEGSKA (reference sequence). V lost 1 base, J lost 1 base, and 10 bases stayed unmatched. The CDR3 consists of 18 residues. CDR3 in amino acids: CSARGSGGASTRTDTQYF. Here the CDR3 DNA reads TGCAGTGCTAGAGGTAGCGGGGGGGCTAGTACCCGCACAGATACGCAGTATTTT.

This clonotype was recorded a few times. The V gene is TRBV10-3, the J gene TRBJ1-1; D possibly corresponds to TRBD1 (5 bases). Per germline, CDR1 ENHRY and CDR2 SYGVKD. The V gene lost 8 bases and the J gene lost 4 bases, with 17 bases spanning the gap. This CDR3 has 14 residues. The CDR3, as DNA: TGTGCCATCTCCCGGGGAGGGGTGAGCACTGAAGCTTTCTTT. Translating it yields CAISRGGVSTEAFF.